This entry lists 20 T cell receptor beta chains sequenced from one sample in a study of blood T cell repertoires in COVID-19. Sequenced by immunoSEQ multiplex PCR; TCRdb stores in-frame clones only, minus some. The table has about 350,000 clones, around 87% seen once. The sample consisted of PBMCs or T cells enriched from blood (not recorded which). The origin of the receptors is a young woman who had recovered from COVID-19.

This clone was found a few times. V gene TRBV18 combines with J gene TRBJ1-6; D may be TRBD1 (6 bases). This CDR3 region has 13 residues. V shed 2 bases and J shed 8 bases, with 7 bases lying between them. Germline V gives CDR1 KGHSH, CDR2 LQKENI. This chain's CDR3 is CASSPSGDSPLHF. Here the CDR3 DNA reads TGTGCCAGCTCACCATCAGGGGATTCACCCCTCCACTTT. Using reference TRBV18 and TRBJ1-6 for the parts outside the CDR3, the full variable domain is NAGVMQNPRHLVRRRGQEARLRCSPMKGHSHVYWYRQLPEEGLKFMVYLQKENIIDESGMPKERFSAEFPKEGPSILRIQQVVRGDSAAYFCASSPSGDSPLHFGNGTRLTVT.

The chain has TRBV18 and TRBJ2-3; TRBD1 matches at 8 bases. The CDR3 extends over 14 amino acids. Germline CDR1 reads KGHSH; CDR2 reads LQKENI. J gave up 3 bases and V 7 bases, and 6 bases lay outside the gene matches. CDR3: CASLDREGTDTQYF. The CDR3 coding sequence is TGTGCCAGCTTGGACAGGGAAGGAACAGATACGCAGTATTTT.

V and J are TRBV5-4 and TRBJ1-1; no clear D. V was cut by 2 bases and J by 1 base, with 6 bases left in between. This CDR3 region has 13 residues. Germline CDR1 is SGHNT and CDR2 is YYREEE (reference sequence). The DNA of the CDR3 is TGTGCCAGCAGCTTTGGCGGGAACACTGAAGCTTTCTTT. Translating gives CASSFGGNTEAFF. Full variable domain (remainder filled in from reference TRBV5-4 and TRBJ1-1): ETGVTQSPTHLIKTRGQQVTLRCSSQSGHNTVSWYQQALGQGPQFIFQYYREEENGRGNFPPRFSGLQFPNYSSELNVNALELDDSALYLCASSFGGNTEAFFGQGTRLTVV.

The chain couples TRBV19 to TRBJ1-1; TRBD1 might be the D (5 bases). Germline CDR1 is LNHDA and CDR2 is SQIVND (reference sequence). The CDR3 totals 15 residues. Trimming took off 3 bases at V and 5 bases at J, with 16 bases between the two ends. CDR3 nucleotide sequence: TGTGCCAGTAGTATCGGGGGGAGGAGAGAAACTGAAGCTTTCTTT. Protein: CASSIGGRRETEAFF.

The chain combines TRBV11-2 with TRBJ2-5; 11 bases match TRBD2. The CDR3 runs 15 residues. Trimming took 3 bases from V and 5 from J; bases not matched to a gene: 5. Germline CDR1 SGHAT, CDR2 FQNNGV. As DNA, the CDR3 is TGTGCCAGCAGCTTCAATAGCGGGGGGGCCGAGACCCAGTACTTC. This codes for CASSFNSGGAETQYF.

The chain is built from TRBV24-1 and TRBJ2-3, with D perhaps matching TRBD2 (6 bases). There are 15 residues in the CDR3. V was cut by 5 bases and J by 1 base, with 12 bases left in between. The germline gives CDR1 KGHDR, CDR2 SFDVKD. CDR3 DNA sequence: TGTGCCACCAGTGCCGACGGGGGAGGCACAGATACGCAGTATTTT. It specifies CATSADGGGTDTQYF.

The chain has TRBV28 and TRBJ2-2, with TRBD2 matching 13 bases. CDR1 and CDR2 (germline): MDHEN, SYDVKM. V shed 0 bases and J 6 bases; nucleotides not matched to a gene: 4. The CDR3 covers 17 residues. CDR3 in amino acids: CASSLWELAGGPGELFF. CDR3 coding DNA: TGTGCCAGCAGTTTATGGGAACTAGCGGGGGGGCCCGGGGAGCTGTTTTTT.

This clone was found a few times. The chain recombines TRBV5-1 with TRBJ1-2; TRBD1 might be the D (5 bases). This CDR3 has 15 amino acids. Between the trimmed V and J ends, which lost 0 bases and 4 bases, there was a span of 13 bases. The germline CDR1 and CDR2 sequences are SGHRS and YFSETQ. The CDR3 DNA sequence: TGCGCCAGCAGCTTGGGGGCAGGGACTCCCTATGGCTACACCTTC. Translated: CASSLGAGTPYGYTF.

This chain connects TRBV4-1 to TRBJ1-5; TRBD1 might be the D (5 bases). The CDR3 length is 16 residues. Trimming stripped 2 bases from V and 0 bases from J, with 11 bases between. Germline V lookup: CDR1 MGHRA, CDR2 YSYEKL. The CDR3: CASSQQGHHSNQPQHF. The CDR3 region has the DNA TGCGCCAGCAGCCAACAGGGCCATCATAGCAATCAGCCCCAGCATTTT.

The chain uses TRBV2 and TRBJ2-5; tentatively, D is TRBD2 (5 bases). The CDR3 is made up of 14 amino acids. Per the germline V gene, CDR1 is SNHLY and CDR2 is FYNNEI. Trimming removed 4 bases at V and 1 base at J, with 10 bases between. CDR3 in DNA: TGTGCCAGCAGTGGCCTAGCTGGCCAAGAGACCCAGTACTTC. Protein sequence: CASSGLAGQETQYF.

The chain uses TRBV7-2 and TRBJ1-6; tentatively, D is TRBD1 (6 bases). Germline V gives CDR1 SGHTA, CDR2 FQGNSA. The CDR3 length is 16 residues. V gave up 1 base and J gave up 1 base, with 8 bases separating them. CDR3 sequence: CASSLEGGSYNSPLHF. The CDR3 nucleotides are TGTGCCAGCAGCTTAGAAGGGGGATCCTATAATTCACCCCTCCACTTT. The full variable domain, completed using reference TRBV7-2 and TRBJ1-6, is GAGVSQSPSNKVTEKGKDVELRCDPISGHTALYWYRQSLGQGLEFLIYFQGNSAPDKSGLPSDRFSAERTGGSVSTLTIQRTQQEDSAVYLCASSLEGGSYNSPLHFGNGTRLTVT.

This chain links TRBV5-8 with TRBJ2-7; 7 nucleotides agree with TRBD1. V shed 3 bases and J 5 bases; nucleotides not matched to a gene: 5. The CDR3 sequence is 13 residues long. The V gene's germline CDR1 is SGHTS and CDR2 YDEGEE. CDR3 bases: TGTGCCAGCAGCTGGGGACAGACTAACGAGCAGTACTTC. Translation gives CASSWGQTNEQYF.

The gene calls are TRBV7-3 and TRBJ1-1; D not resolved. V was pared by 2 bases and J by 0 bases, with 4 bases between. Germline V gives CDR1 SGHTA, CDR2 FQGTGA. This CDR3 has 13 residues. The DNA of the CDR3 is TGTGCCAGCAGCTTACAAATGAACACTGAAGCTTTCTTT. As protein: CASSLQMNTEAFF.

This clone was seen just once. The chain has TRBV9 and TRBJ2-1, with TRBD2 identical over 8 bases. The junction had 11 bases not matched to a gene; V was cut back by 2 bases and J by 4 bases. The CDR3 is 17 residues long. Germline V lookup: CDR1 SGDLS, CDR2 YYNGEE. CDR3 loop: CASSVPQASGSYNEQFF. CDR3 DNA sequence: TGTGCCAGCAGCGTCCCGCAAGCTAGCGGGTCTTACAATGAGCAGTTCTTC.

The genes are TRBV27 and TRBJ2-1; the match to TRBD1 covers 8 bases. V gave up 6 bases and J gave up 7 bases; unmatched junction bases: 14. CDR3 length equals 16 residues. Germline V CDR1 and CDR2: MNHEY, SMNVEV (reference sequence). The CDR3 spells CASSLYSGTGGNEQFF. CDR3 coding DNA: TGTGCCAGCAGCCTATACTCCGGGACAGGAGGAAATGAGCAGTTCTTC.

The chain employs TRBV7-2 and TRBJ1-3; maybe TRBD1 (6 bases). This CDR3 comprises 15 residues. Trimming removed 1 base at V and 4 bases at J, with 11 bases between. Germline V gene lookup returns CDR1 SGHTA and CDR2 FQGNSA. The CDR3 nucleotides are TGTGCCAGCAGCTTAGTGCTCGGACAGGGAAACACCATATATTTT. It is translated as CASSLVLGQGNTIYF. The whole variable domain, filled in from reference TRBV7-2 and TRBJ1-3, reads GAGVSQSPSNKVTEKGKDVELRCDPISGHTALYWYRQSLGQGLEFLIYFQGNSAPDKSGLPSDRFSAERTGGSVSTLTIQRTQQEDSAVYLCASSLVLGQGNTIYFGEGSWLTVV.

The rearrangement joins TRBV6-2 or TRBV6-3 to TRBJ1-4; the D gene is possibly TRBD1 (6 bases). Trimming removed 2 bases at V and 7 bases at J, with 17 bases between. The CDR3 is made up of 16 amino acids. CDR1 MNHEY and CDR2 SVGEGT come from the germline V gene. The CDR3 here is CASSYEGRQVIEKLFF. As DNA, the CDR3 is TGTGCCAGCAGTTACGAGGGGCGACAGGTGATTGAAAAACTGTTTTTT.

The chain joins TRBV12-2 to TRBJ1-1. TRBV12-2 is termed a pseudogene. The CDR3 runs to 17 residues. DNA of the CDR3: TGTGCAAGTCGCTTCGGACCGTCGGAGAGGGCGAACACTGAAGCTTTCTTT. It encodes CASRFGPSERANTEAFF.

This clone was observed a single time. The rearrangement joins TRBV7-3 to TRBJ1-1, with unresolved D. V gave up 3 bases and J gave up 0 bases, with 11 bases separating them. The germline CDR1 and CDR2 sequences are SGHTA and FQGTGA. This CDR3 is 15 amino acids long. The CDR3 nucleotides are TGTGCCAGCAGCTTGCTTAACAGCATGAACACTGAAGCTTTCTTT. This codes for CASSLLNSMNTEAFF.

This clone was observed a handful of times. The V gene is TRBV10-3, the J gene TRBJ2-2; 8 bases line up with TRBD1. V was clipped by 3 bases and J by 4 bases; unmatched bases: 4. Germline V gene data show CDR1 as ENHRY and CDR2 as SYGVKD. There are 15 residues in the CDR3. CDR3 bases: TGTGCCATCAGTGATCTTACAGGGGGCACCGGGGAGCTGTTTTTT. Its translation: CAISDLTGGTGELFF.